This T cell receptor (beta chain) appears in the sequencing data of a study of technical replicates of blood from a handful of donors. Sequenced by immunoSEQ multiplex PCR; TCRdb stores in-frame clones only, minus some. The table lists just over 60,000 clones, about 90% of them singletons, with around 4.9% in the top ten. Trimming took 5 bases from V and 6 from J, leaving 12 bases between them. Germline V gene data show CDR1 as SGHNT and CDR2 as YENEEA. The CDR3 extends over 13 amino acids. The rearrangement joins TRBV11-3 to TRBJ2-3, with a tentative D call TRBD2 (5 bases). The sequence was obtained from a human donor in good health. Some clones in this sample may be carry-over from other donors' samples. Sequencing was done on a sample of PBMCs. CDR3 region: CASSTRGGDTQYF. The CDR3 nucleotides are TGTGCCAGCAGCACCCGGGGTGGGGATACGCAGTATTTT.